These 18 T cell receptor beta chains were all obtained from the same sample, sequenced in a study of T cells after somatic rescue of genetic block. Produced via immunoSEQ multiplex PCR; TCRdb's table is partial and in-frame only. Here the sample spans around 67,000 clones, 92% being singletons. The sample comprised peripheral blood mononuclear cells (PBMCs). The source of these receptors is a middle-aged man.

The chain combines TRBV9 with TRBJ2-1; D ambiguous. The CDR3 has 11 residues. V lost 0 bases and J 9 bases, leaving 4 bases between the germline ends. Germline loops: CDR1 SGDLS, CDR2 YYNGEE. In DNA form, the CDR3 reads TGTGCCAGCAGCGTAGGGAGTGAGCAGTTCTTC. It specifies CASSVGSEQFF.

V usage is TRBV10-1 and J usage is TRBJ2-5; D gene uncertain. TRBJ2-7 explains the end of the DNA better; the J call may be wrong. CDR1 and CDR2 (germline): WNHNN, SYGVQD (reference sequence). The CDR3 covers 13 residues. This chain's CDR3 is CASSDYQGDEQYF. The DNA for the CDR3 is TGCGCCAGCAGTGACTACCAAGGAGACGAGCAGTACTTC.

CDR3 DNA sequence: TGTGCCAGCAGTGAAGGCCCCCGCGTCCGGGATACGCAGTATTTT. Protein product: CASSEGPRVRDTQYF. The J gene is TRBJ2-3, the V gene TRBV6-1, with no clear D. Germline CDR1 MNHNS, CDR2 SASEGT. The CDR3 length is 15 residues. Trimming left V 1 base short and J 6 bases short, with 14 bases between.

The chain is built from TRBV6-1 and TRBJ2-7; 7 nucleotides line up with TRBD1. There are 15 residues in the CDR3. V lost 6 bases and J lost 4; bases outside the gene matches: 12. Germline-derived CDR1 and CDR2 are MNHNS and SASEGT. The DNA for the CDR3 is TGTGCCAGCAGACCAACAAGGGACAGAAGGTACGAGCAGTACTTC. Translated, it gives CASRPTRDRRYEQYF.

The V call is TRBV5-8, the J call TRBJ1-1; TRBD1 might be the D (5 bases). Trimming stripped 5 bases from V and 2 bases from J, with 13 bases between. Germline assignment: CDR1 SGHTS and CDR2 YDEGEE. The CDR3 is 14 amino acids. The CDR3 region is CASRFRDRNTEAFF. The CDR3 bases are TGTGCCAGCAGGTTCCGGGACCGTAACACTGAAGCTTTCTTT.

This chain joins TRBV7-9 and TRBJ2-1, with 9 bases aligning to TRBD1. The CDR3 loop spans 14 amino acids. J lost 7 bases, V lost 3 bases, and 4 bases had no gene match. Germline V lookup: CDR1 SEHNR, CDR2 FQNEAQ (reference sequence). The CDR3 nucleotides are TGTGCCAGCAGCTTTACAGGGGGCGCGAATGAGCAGTTCTTC. Protein product: CASSFTGGANEQFF.

The chain links TRBV6-1 to TRBJ2-6, with D possibly matching TRBD1 (5 bases). The V gene's germline CDR1 is MNHNS and CDR2 SASEGT. V was pared by 2 bases and J by 2 bases, with 7 bases between. This CDR3 contains 15 residues. The CDR3 sequence: CASSEQGPGANVLTF. DNA of the CDR3: TGTGCCAGCAGTGAACAGGGTCCTGGGGCCAACGTCCTGACTTTC.

J is TRBJ2-2 and V is TRBV7-6; 7 bases line up with TRBD2. The CDR3 has 16 residues. Unmatched junction bases numbered 9, after V lost 4 bases and J lost 4 bases. In germline, CDR1 is SGHVS, CDR2 FNYEAQ. The DNA of the CDR3 is TGTGCCAGCAGCTCCCAGCGGGGTTCTTTCACCGGGGAGCTGTTTTTT. Translated, it gives CASSSQRGSFTGELFF.

DNA of the CDR3: TGTGCCAGCAGCCTAGGACAGGGGGCCGGCATGAACACTGAAGCTTTCTTT. Its translation is CASSLGQGAGMNTEAFF. The genes are TRBV5-4 and TRBJ1-1; 11 nucleotides align to TRBD1. Germline CDR1 and CDR2: SGHNT and YYREEE (reference sequence). The CDR3 spans 17 residues. Trimming cost V 4 bases and J 0 bases; bases outside gene matches: 8.

The rearrangement uses TRBV27 and TRBJ1-1; 7 nucleotides match TRBD1. The V and J ends lost 5 bases and 4 bases, in that order; junction bases with no gene match: 7. The germline V gene has CDR1 MNHEY and CDR2 SMNVEV (reference sequence). The CDR3 consists of 14 residues. The CDR3: CASSPDREVTEAFF. The CDR3 bases are TGTGCCAGCAGTCCCGACAGGGAGGTCACTGAAGCTTTCTTT.

The rearrangement joins TRBV5-6 to TRBJ1-2; 7 bases fit TRBD1. The germline V gene encodes CDR1 SGHDT and CDR2 YYEEEE. The CDR3 loop spans 12 amino acids. The ends lost 3 bases at V and 9 bases at J; junction bases unmatched: 5. CDR3 in amino acids: CASSSYRGSYTF. The CDR3 bases are TGTGCCAGCAGCTCCTACAGGGGTAGCTACACCTTC.

V is TRBV5-1 and J is TRBJ1-1, with TRBD1 matching 10 bases. CDR3 size: 16 residues. The germline V gene encodes CDR1 SGHRS and CDR2 YFSETQ. Trimming at V came to 4 bases and at J to 0 bases, leaving 6 bases not matched to a gene. CDR3 residues: CASSPGTGVMNTEAFF. For the CDR3, the DNA is TGCGCCAGCAGCCCAGGGACAGGGGTTATGAACACTGAAGCTTTCTTT.

This chain joins TRBV19 and TRBJ2-1, with no clear D. Trimming removed 3 bases at V and 5 bases at J, with 8 bases between. CDR1 is LNHDA, CDR2 SQIVND, per germline (reference sequence). This CDR3 contains 13 residues. The CDR3 loop is CASSIAENNEQFF. The CDR3 DNA follows: TGTGCCAGTAGTATTGCGGAAAACAATGAGCAGTTCTTC. The entire variable domain, with the rest obtained from reference TRBV19 and TRBJ2-1, is as follows: DGGITQSPKYLFRKEGQNVTLSCEQNLNHDAMYWYRQDPGQGLRLIYYSQIVNDFQKGDIAEGYSVSREKKESFPLTVTSAQKNPTAFYLCASSIAENNEQFFGPGTRLTVL.

The V call is TRBV28, the J call TRBJ2-2; D is uncertain. V lost 8 bases to trimming and J lost 8 bases, with 9 bases between them. The CDR3 runs 11 residues. Germline CDR1 is MDHEN and CDR2 is SYDVKM. For the CDR3, the DNA is TGTGCCAGCCTTAACTTAGGGGAGCTGTTTTTT. It translates to CASLNLGELFF.

V usage is TRBV27 and J usage is TRBJ1-6; D is possibly TRBD1 (6 bases). Trimming cost V 5 bases and J 7 bases, with 15 bases left between them. In germline, CDR1 is MNHEY, CDR2 SMNVEV (reference sequence). CDR3 length: 15 residues. CDR3 sequence (DNA): TGTGCCAGCAGTCCGACAGGTCCGCGGAATTCACCCCTCCACTTT. Its protein product is CASSPTGPRNSPLHF.

CDR3 coding DNA: TGTGCCAGTAGTATAACCAGGGAGCTATACCGATGGCCCCAGCATTTT. The encoded protein is CASSITRELYRWPQHF. This chain uses TRBV19 with TRBJ1-5, with a possible D match to TRBD1 (5 bases). The ends were cut back, 2 bases at V and 9 bases at J, with 20 bases in the middle. Per the germline V gene, CDR1 is LNHDA and CDR2 is SQIVND (reference sequence). The CDR3 length is 16 residues.

The chain has TRBV5-1 and TRBJ2-3; tentatively, D is TRBD2 (6 bases). V was shortened by 2 bases and J by 5 bases, with 12 bases between the two germline ends. CDR1 SGHRS and CDR2 YFSETQ come from the germline V gene. The CDR3 has 14 amino acids. CDR3 in amino acids: CASSFSGVVDTQYF. Written as DNA, the CDR3 is TGCGCCAGCAGCTTTAGCGGAGTGGTAGATACGCAGTATTTT. Looking up the rest from reference TRBV5-1 and TRBJ2-3 gives the full variable domain: KAGVTQTPRYLIKTRGQQVTLSCSPISGHRSVSWYQQTPGQGLQFLFEYFSETQRNKGNFPGRFSGRQFSNSRSEMNVSTLELGDSALYLCASSFSGVVDTQYFGPGTRLTVL.

This clone was seen more than once but under ten times. This rearrangement joins TRBV18 to TRBJ2-7; possible D gene TRBD2, 5 bases. Germline V gene data show CDR1 as KGHSH and CDR2 as LQKENI. This CDR3 has 13 amino acids. V lost 2 bases to trimming and J lost 4 bases, with 9 bases between them. CDR3 nucleotide sequence: TGTGCCAGCTCACCATGGACTCAATACGAGCAGTACTTC. This translates into CASSPWTQYEQYF.